This is a list of T cell receptor beta chains from one sample in a study of blood T cell repertoires in COVID-19. Produced via immunoSEQ multiplex PCR; TCRdb's table is partial and in-frame only. Of hundreds of thousands of clones in the sample, 70% to 90% were seen once. Source material: PBMCs or T cells enriched from blood (not recorded which). The receptor source for this set is a woman aged 18 to 35 with acute COVID-19. Both conserved end residues are part of each CDR3. A D gene is named only where the DNA matches it firmly. Clone size is given for some rows only: seen once, a few or many times, or a class if the clone is expanded.

D gene: TRBD1
J gene: TRBJ2-7
clone size: -
V gene: TRBV18
CDR3 DNA: TGTGCCAGCTCTCAAGAGACAGGGGAGCAGTACTTC
CDR3 protein: CASSQETGEQYF

D gene: -
J gene: TRBJ2-5
clone size: -
V gene: TRBV10-3
CDR3 DNA: TGTGCCACCACCCCCTTCGAGCCCCAAGAGACCCAGTACTTC
CDR3 protein: CATTPFEPQETQYF

D gene: TRBD1
J gene: TRBJ2-1
clone size: -
V gene: TRBV28
CDR3 DNA: TGTGCCAGCAGTTTTACGGCTACAGGGGAGATCAATGAGCAGTTCTTC
CDR3 protein: CASSFTATGEINEQFF

D gene: -
J gene: TRBJ2-5
clone size: -
V gene: TRBV30
CDR3 DNA: TGTGCCTGGAGCGTCGCGCAAGAGACCCAGTACTTC
CDR3 protein: CAWSVAQETQYF

D gene: -
J gene: TRBJ1-1
clone size: -
V gene: TRBV6-5
CDR3 DNA: TGTGCCAGCAGTTACTACGGGAACACTGAAGCTTTCTTT
CDR3 protein: CASSYYGNTEAFF

D gene: TRBD2
J gene: TRBJ2-1
clone size: -
V gene: TRBV28
CDR3 DNA: TGTGCCAGCAGTTTAGCGGGAGAGGAGCAGTTCTTC
CDR3 protein: CASSLAGEEQFF

D gene: TRBD2
J gene: TRBJ2-7
clone size: -
V gene: TRBV5-1
CDR3 DNA: TGCGCCAGCAGCTTGGATCTAGCGGGAGGTCGCGAGCAGTACTTC
CDR3 protein: CASSLDLAGGREQYF

D gene: -
J gene: TRBJ1-2
clone size: -
V gene: TRBV21-1
CDR3 DNA: TGTGCCAGCAGCAAAGTGTCAGGCAGGGGCGCTTATGGCTACACCTTC
CDR3 protein: CASSKVSGRGAYGYTF

D gene: TRBD2
J gene: TRBJ2-2
clone size: -
V gene: TRBV5-6
CDR3 DNA: TGTGCCAGCAACTACCGACTAGCGGGGGCCACCGGGGAGCTGTTTTTT
CDR3 protein: CASNYRLAGATGELFF

D gene: TRBD1
J gene: TRBJ1-1
clone size: -
V gene: TRBV29-1
CDR3 DNA: TGCAGCGCAGGGACAGGCTGGGGCACTGAAGCTTTCTTT
CDR3 protein: CSAGTGWGTEAFF

D gene: -
J gene: TRBJ1-5
clone size: once
V gene: TRBV19
CDR3 DNA: TGTGCCAGTAGTATCGGTGGTCAGCCCCAGCATTTT
CDR3 protein: CASSIGGQPQHF

D gene: -
J gene: TRBJ1-2
clone size: -
V gene: TRBV25-1
CDR3 DNA: TGTGCCAGCAGTGACCGGCCGGGGTCATATGGCTACACCTTC
CDR3 protein: CASSDRPGSYGYTF

D gene: -
J gene: TRBJ2-5
clone size: -
V gene: TRBV30
CDR3 DNA: TGTGCCTGGAGTGTACTCGGCGGATCGGAAAAAGAGACCCAGTACTTC
CDR3 protein: CAWSVLGGSEKETQYF

D gene: TRBD1
J gene: TRBJ2-7
clone size: once
V gene: TRBV19
CDR3 DNA: TGTGCCAGTAGTAGAGGACAGGGGGCCTACGAGCAGTACTTC
CDR3 protein: CASSRGQGAYEQYF

D gene: -
J gene: TRBJ1-6
clone size: -
V gene: TRBV9
CDR3 DNA: TGTGCCAGCAGCCACCCGGAGTATAGCTCCTATAATTCACCCCTCCACTTT
CDR3 protein: CASSHPEYSSYNSPLHF

D gene: -
J gene: TRBJ2-3
clone size: -
V gene: TRBV24-1
CDR3 DNA: TGTGCCACCAGTGGTCAACATAGCACAGATACGCAGTATTTT
CDR3 protein: CATSGQHSTDTQYF

D gene: -
J gene: TRBJ2-5
clone size: -
V gene: TRBV2
CDR3 DNA: TGTGCCAGCAGCGATCAGTGGACAGACCAAGAGACCCAGTACTTC
CDR3 protein: CASSDQWTDQETQYF

D gene: -
J gene: TRBJ1-1
clone size: once
V gene: TRBV29-1
CDR3 DNA: TGCAGCGTCAGGGGAGTGAACACTGAAGCTTTCTTT
CDR3 protein: CSVRGVNTEAFF

D gene: -
J gene: TRBJ2-6
clone size: -
V gene: TRBV27
CDR3 DNA: TGTGCCAGCAGTTTATGGCTCTCTGGGGCCAACGTCCTGACTTTC
CDR3 protein: CASSLWLSGANVLTF

D gene: TRBD1
J gene: TRBJ2-7
clone size: -
V gene: TRBV7-2
CDR3 DNA: TGTGCCAGCAGCTCTAGAGATTACCTACAGGGGAACCGGTACTTC
CDR3 protein: CASSSRDYLQGNRYF

D gene: -
J gene: TRBJ2-2
clone size: -
V gene: TRBV15
CDR3 DNA: TGTGCCACCGCACCGGGTCCTAACACCGGGGAGCTGTTTTTT
CDR3 protein: CATAPGPNTGELFF

D gene: -
J gene: TRBJ2-5
clone size: -
V gene: TRBV7-2
CDR3 DNA: TGTGCCAGCAGCTTAGCGTCAACTCGGGGACAAGAGACCCAGTACTTC
CDR3 protein: CASSLASTRGQETQYF

D gene: TRBD1
J gene: TRBJ1-5
clone size: -
V gene: TRBV27
CDR3 DNA: TGTGCCAGCAGTCTTACAGGGGGCAATCAGCCCCAGCATTTT
CDR3 protein: CASSLTGGNQPQHF

D gene: TRBD2
J gene: TRBJ2-1
clone size: -
V gene: TRBV9
CDR3 DNA: TGTGCCAGCAGCGTTATAGCGGGAGGGGACTACAATGAGCAGTTCTTC
CDR3 protein: CASSVIAGGDYNEQFF

D gene: TRBD2
J gene: TRBJ2-1
clone size: -
V gene: TRBV9
CDR3 DNA: TGTGCCAGCAGCGTTGGCGGGAGAAATGAGCAGTTCTTC
CDR3 protein: CASSVGGRNEQFF